Each of the 20 T cell receptor beta chains below was sequenced from the same sample in a study of OX40 agonist ivuxolimab in advanced cancers. Clones were sequenced by immunoSEQ multiplex PCR, and TCRdb holds only the in-frame ones, with some missing. The sample holds roughly 90,000 clones; about 90% are singletons and the top ten take about 8.5%. The specimen was CD4+ or CD8+ T cells sorted from blood, collected in a trial of the OX40 agonist ivuxolimab. These receptors were obtained from an adult with an advanced solid tumor such as melanoma, head and neck, liver or kidney cancer.

There are a few counts of this clone. The CDR3 nucleotides are TGTGCCTGGAGCGCCCGGCTGCGAGGGGATCAGCCCCAGCATTTT. It codes for CAWSARLRGDQPQHF. The chain is built from TRBV30 and TRBJ1-5; tentative D call: TRBD1 (5 bases). The V end was cut by 3 bases, the J end by 5 bases, with 17 bases between. This CDR3 region has 15 residues. Germline values: CDR1 GTSNPN, CDR2 SVGIG (reference sequence). Full variable domain (rest looked up from reference TRBV30 and TRBJ1-5): SQTIHQWPATLVQPVGSPLSLECTVEGTSNPNLYWYRQAAGRGLQLLFYSVGIGQISSEVPQNLSASRPQDRQFILSSKKLLLSDSGFYLCAWSARLRGDQPQHFGDGTRLSIL.

J is TRBJ2-7 and V is TRBV19, with 9 bases that match TRBD1. V lost 5 bases to trimming and J lost 2 bases; unmatched junction nucleotides: 7. Germline CDR1 LNHDA, CDR2 SQIVND (reference sequence). This CDR3 contains 15 residues. The CDR3 coding sequence is TGTGCCAGTAGTGCCCGGGACAGGGAAACCTACGAGCAGTACTTC. This encodes CASSARDRETYEQYF.

V and J are TRBV7-6 and TRBJ2-6; D call uncertain. The V and J ends lost 5 bases and 4 bases respectively, with 12 bases between them. The CDR3 contains 15 residues. Germline CDR1 SGHVS, CDR2 FNYEAQ. The CDR3 region has the DNA TGTGCCAGCAGCCCCCCGAAGGCCGGGGCCAACGTCCTGACTTTC. Translating it yields CASSPPKAGANVLTF.

The V gene is TRBV5-4, the J gene TRBJ2-2; D gene uncertain. Germline values: CDR1 SGHNT, CDR2 YYREEE (reference sequence). Trimming left V 3 bases short and J 3 bases short, with 12 bases between. This CDR3 has 15 residues. The CDR3 DNA sequence: TGTGCCAGCAGCTCACTGCCGGGCGACACCGGGGAGCTGTTTTTT. Translation: CASSSLPGDTGELFF.

The chain employs TRBV4-2 and TRBJ1-6; no reliable D call. Germline CDR1 and CDR2: LGHNA and YNFKEQ. CDR3 length equals 17 residues. Trimming took off 0 bases at V and 3 bases at J, with 12 bases between the two ends. The CDR3 is CASSQDLAEHYNSPLHF. The CDR3 DNA reads as TGTGCCAGCAGCCAAGATCTTGCGGAGCACTATAATTCACCCCTCCACTTT.

This clone was observed a few times. The J gene is TRBJ2-3, the V gene TRBV7-9, with a tentative D call TRBD1 (6 bases). The CDR3 runs 14 residues. Germline-derived CDR1 and CDR2 are SEHNR and FQNEAQ (reference sequence). The germline V and J ends were trimmed by 5 bases and 3 bases, with 12 bases remaining between them. CDR3 residues: CASSPGTTTDTQYF. In DNA form, the CDR3 reads TGTGCCAGCAGCCCCGGGACAACTACAGATACGCAGTATTTT.

This chain connects TRBV18 to TRBJ1-1; a possible D gene is TRBD1 (5 bases). CDR1 KGHSH and CDR2 LQKENI come from the germline V gene. This CDR3 has 14 amino acids. Deletions cut 3 bases from V and 0 bases from J, with 8 bases between. The CDR3 DNA reads as TGTGCCAGCTCACCTCAGGGAATGAACACTGAAGCTTTCTTT. Translation: CASSPQGMNTEAFF.

The chain has TRBV6-6 and TRBJ1-4; D is undetermined. Germline V lookup: CDR1 MNHNY, CDR2 SVGAGI (reference sequence). The CDR3 runs to 12 residues. Trimming cost V 7 bases and J 8 bases, with 11 bases left between them. The CDR3, as DNA: TGTGCCAGCATCGGCGAGGGAGAAAAACTGTTTTTT. It specifies CASIGEGEKLFF.

The chain recombines TRBV6-1 with TRBJ2-5; a possible D gene is TRBD1 (6 bases). The CDR3 is 12 amino acids. Trimming stripped 6 bases from V and 4 bases from J, with 9 bases between. The germline V gene has CDR1 MNHNS and CDR2 SASEGT. The CDR3 reads CASRMDRETQYF. In nucleotides, the CDR3 is TGTGCCAGCAGGATGGACAGAGAGACCCAGTACTTC.

The V gene is TRBV19, the J gene TRBJ1-1; maybe TRBD1 (5 bases). V lost 5 bases and J lost 0, with 10 bases in between. From germline, CDR1 is LNHDA and CDR2 SQIVND (reference sequence). This CDR3 has 14 amino acids. The CDR3 sequence is CASSLGPMNTEAFF. The CDR3 nucleotides are TGTGCCAGTAGTCTGGGACCGATGAACACTGAAGCTTTCTTT. The full variable domain, with the rest looked up from reference TRBV19 and TRBJ1-1, is DGGITQSPKYLFRKEGQNVTLSCEQNLNHDAMYWYRQDPGQGLRLIYYSQIVNDFQKGDIAEGYSVSREKKESFPLTVTSAQKNPTAFYLCASSLGPMNTEAFFGQGTRLTVV.

This clone was seen only once. The genes are TRBV2 and TRBJ2-2, with 7 bases identical to TRBD1. The CDR3 length is 15 residues. The V gene's germline CDR1 is SNHLY and CDR2 FYNNEI. Trimming at V came to 11 bases and at J to 2 bases, leaving 11 bases not matched to a gene. The chain's CDR3 is CAHRSRQGNTGELFF. In DNA, the CDR3 is TGTGCCCATCGAAGTAGACAGGGAAACACCGGGGAGCTGTTTTTT.

For this clone: A junction end diverges from the germline sequence, so it may reflect a read error. This chain links TRBV29-1 with TRBJ2-1; no reliable D call. In germline, CDR1 is SQVTM, CDR2 ANQGSEA. The CDR3 is made up of 14 amino acids. CDR3 in DNA: TGCAGCGCTGAACGGGTCAGCTCCTACAATGAGCAGTTCTTC. Translated, it gives CSAERVSSYNEQFF.

The V gene is TRBV13, the J gene TRBJ2-7, with 11 bases lining up with TRBD1. The CDR3 totals 14 residues. With V trimmed by 5 bases and J by 4 bases, 4 bases remained unmatched. Germline values: CDR1 PRHDT, CDR2 FYEKMQ (reference sequence). CDR3: CASSPGTGGYEQYF. The CDR3 DNA follows: TGTGCCAGCAGCCCCGGGACAGGGGGATACGAGCAGTACTTC.

About this clone: One junction end does not reproduce the germline sequence, and a read error may be involved. The chain uses TRBV2 and TRBJ1-1, with D unresolved. Germline lookup yields CDR1 SNHLY and CDR2 FYNNEI. The CDR3 runs 11 residues. The CDR3 reads CASSDDNSWIF. Written as DNA, the CDR3 is TGTGCCAGCAGTGATGACAATTCTTGGATATTT.

The chain carries TRBV4-2 and TRBJ2-7; 9 positions agree with TRBD1. This CDR3 is 16 amino acids long. The trim removed 0 bases at V and 3 bases at J, leaving 6 bases unmatched. Germline V lookup: CDR1 LGHNA, CDR2 YNFKEQ. DNA of the CDR3: TGTGCCAGCAGCCAAGAGAGCCTGGGACAGGGCTACGAGCAGTACTTC. It codes for CASSQESLGQGYEQYF.

The chain links TRBV19 to TRBJ1-1; D might be TRBD1 (6 bases). There are 16 residues in the CDR3. Trimming stripped 3 bases from V and 0 bases from J, with 14 bases between. Germline lookup yields CDR1 LNHDA and CDR2 SQIVND (reference sequence). For the CDR3, the DNA is TGTGCCAGTAGTATTATGACCGGGGGGCTGAACACTGAAGCTTTCTTT. Translating gives CASSIMTGGLNTEAFF.

This chain links TRBV7-9 with TRBJ2-7; 8 bases line up with TRBD1. Germline-derived CDR1 and CDR2 are SEHNR and FQNEAQ (reference sequence). The CDR3 sequence is 17 residues long. The trim removed 1 base at V and 5 bases at J, leaving 13 bases unmatched. CDR3 region: CASSLVGGGTGAHEQYF. The CDR3, as DNA: TGTGCCAGCAGCTTAGTAGGAGGGGGGACAGGTGCCCACGAGCAGTACTTC.

This clone was found once. V and J are TRBV5-1 and TRBJ2-3; 7 bases map to TRBD1. Germline V CDR1 and CDR2: SGHRS, YFSETQ. The ends lost 0 bases at V and 0 bases at J; junction bases unmatched: 10. CDR3 size: 18 residues. The CDR3 region has the DNA TGCGCCAGCAGCTTGGCTAGGGGTTTACAGGGGAGCACAGATACGCAGTATTTT. This gives the protein CASSLARGLQGSTDTQYF.

The V and J genes are TRBV9 and TRBJ2-3; weak D call: TRBD1 (7 bases). Trimming shortened V by 0 bases and J by 6 bases, and 11 bases separated the two germline ends. CDR1 is SGDLS and CDR2 is YYNGEE in the germline V gene. This CDR3 region has 14 residues. CDR3 sequence (DNA): TGTGCCAGCAGCGTAGACAGGGGAGGCGATACGCAGTATTTT. Residues: CASSVDRGGDTQYF. The full variable domain, with the rest looked up from reference TRBV9 and TRBJ2-3, is DSGVTQTPKHLITATGQRVTLRCSPRSGDLSVYWYQQSLDQGLQFLIQYYNGEERAKGNILERFSAQQFPDLHSELNLSSLELGDSALYFCASSVDRGGDTQYFGPGTRLTVL.

This clone was observed a handful of times. The rearrangement links TRBV30 to TRBJ1-3; no firm D call. CDR1 is GTSNPN and CDR2 is SVGIG in the germline V gene (reference sequence). This CDR3 comprises 15 residues. Trimming cost V 0 bases and J 0 bases, with 9 bases left between them. The CDR3 DNA is TGTGCCTGGAGTGTGGAGGAAAGCTCTGGAAACACCATATATTTT. Residues: CAWSVEESSGNTIYF.